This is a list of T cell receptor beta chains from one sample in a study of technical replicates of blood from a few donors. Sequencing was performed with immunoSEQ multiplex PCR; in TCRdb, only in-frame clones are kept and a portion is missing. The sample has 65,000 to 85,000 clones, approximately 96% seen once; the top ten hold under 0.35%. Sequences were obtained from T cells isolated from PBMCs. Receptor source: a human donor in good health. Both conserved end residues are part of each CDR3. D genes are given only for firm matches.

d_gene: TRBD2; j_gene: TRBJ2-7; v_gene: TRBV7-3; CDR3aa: CASSPTSSPPHEQYF; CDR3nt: TGTGCCAGCAGCCCGACTAGCTCACCCCCTCACGAGCAGTACTTC
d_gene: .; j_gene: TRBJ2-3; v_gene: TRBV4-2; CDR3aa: CASSLRTPPTDTQYF; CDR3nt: TGTGCCAGCAGCCTACGGACTCCCCCCACAGATACGCAGTATTTT
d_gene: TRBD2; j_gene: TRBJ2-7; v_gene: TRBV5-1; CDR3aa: CASSTSGRSTNEQYF; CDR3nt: TGCGCCAGCAGCACTAGCGGGAGGAGTACAAACGAGCAGTACTTC
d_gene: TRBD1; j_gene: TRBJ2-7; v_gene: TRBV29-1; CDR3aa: CSVTGTGSYEQYF; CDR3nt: TGCAGCGTTACCGGGACAGGGTCCTACGAGCAGTACTTC
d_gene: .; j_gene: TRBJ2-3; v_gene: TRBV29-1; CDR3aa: CSVLRAVDTQYF; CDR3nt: TGCAGCGTTTTGAGGGCCGTAGATACGCAGTATTTT
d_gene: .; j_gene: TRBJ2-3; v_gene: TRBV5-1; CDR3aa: CASSFGTGDTDTQYF; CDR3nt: TGCGCCAGCAGCTTCGGTACGGGTGACACAGATACGCAGTATTTT
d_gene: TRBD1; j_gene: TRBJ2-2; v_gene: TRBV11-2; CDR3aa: CASSPGTVKNTGELFF; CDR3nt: TGTGCCAGCAGCCCCGGGACAGTAAAGAACACCGGGGAGCTGTTTTTT
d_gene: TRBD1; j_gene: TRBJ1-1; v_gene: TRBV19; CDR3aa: CASSTVDRQRAFF; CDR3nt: TGTGCCAGTAGTACCGTGGACAGGCAGAGAGCTTTCTTT
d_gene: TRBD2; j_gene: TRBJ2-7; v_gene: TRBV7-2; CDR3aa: CASSTSSGPSYEQYF; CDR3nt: TGTGCCAGCAGCACCTCTAGCGGGCCCTCCTACGAGCAGTACTTC
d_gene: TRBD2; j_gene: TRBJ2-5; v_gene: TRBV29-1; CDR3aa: CSVAGTTILETQYF; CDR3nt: TGCAGCGTGGCGGGGACTACGATCCTGGAGACCCAGTACTTC
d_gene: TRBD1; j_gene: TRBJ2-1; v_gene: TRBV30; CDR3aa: CTWDRYNEQFF; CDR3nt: TGTACCTGGGACAGGTACAATGAGCAGTTCTTC
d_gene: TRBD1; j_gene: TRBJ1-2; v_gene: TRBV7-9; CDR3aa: CASSRSGTEEPNYGYTF; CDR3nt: TGTGCCAGCAGCCGATCCGGGACAGAGGAACCTAACTATGGCTACACCTTC
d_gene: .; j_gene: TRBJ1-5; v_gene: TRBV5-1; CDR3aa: CASSLEGHSNQPQHF; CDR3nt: TGCGCCAGCAGCTTGGAGGGACACAGCAATCAGCCCCAGCATTTT
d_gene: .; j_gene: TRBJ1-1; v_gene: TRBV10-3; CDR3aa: CAISESPEAFF; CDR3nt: TGTGCCATCAGTGAGAGCCCTGAAGCTTTCTTT
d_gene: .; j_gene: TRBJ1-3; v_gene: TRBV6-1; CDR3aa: CASSLDTGGNTIYF; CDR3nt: TGTGCCAGCAGTTTGGACACCGGTGGAAACACCATATATTTT
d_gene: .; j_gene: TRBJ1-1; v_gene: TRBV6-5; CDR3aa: CASSLAAGKGTEAFF; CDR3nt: TGTGCCAGCAGTCTTGCGGCGGGTAAGGGCACTGAAGCTTTCTTT
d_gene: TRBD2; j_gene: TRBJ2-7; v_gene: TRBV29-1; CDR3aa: CSVEDWARGAYEQYF; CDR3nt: TGCAGCGTTGAAGATTGGGCCCGGGGGGCCTACGAGCAGTACTTC
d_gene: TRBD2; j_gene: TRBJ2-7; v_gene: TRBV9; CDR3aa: CASSPGLADTYEQYF; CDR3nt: TGTGCCAGCAGCCCGGGACTAGCGGATACCTACGAGCAGTACTTC
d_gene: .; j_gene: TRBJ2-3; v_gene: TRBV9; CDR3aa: CASSVGESSTDTQYF; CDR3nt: TGTGCCAGCAGCGTAGGGGAGAGTAGTACAGATACGCAGTATTTT
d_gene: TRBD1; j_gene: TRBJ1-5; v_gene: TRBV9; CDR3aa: CASSGTGSGQPQHF; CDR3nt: TGTGCCAGCAGCGGGACAGGTTCGGGTCAGCCCCAGCATTTT
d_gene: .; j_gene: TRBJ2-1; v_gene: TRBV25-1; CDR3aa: CASSGPSINEQFF; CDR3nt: TGTGCCAGCAGTGGACCTAGCATCAATGAGCAGTTCTTC
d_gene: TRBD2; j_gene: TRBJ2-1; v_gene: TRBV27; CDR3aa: CASSLGTSGTNEQFF; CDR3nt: TGTGCCAGCAGTTTAGGGACTAGCGGAACCAATGAGCAGTTCTTC
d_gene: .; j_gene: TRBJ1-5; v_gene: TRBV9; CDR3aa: CASSVGQYSNQPQHF; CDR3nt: TGTGCCAGCAGCGTAGGGCAGTATAGCAATCAGCCCCAGCATTTT
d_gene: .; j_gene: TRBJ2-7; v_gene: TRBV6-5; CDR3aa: CASGLRPTIYEQYF; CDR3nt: TGTGCCAGCGGCCTGAGGCCAACTATCTACGAGCAGTACTTC